A single sample is the source of the 15 T cell receptor beta chains below, sequenced in a study of T cells after yellow fever vaccination. From the 5' RACE reads, TCRdb called clonotypes with MiXCR, one entry per CDR3 protein. The sample consists of a few hundred thousand distinct CDR3 sequences, 3.5% to 4.5% of them appearing once. Sequencing used PBMCs, obtained 15 days after the yellow fever booster vaccination. The receptor source for this set is a man aged 18 to 29 who received the YFV17D yellow fever vaccine.

Many counts were recorded for this clonotype. This sequence joins TRBV10-3 and TRBJ1-2; 8 nucleotides match TRBD1. J was trimmed by 6 bases and V by 0 bases; bases with no gene match: 9. The CDR3 runs to 16 residues. Germline V gives CDR1 ENHRY, CDR2 SYGVKD. The DNA for the CDR3 is TGTGCCATCAGTGAGTCGAGACAGGGGCGGCAGGATGGCTACACCTTC. It yields the protein CAISESRQGRQDGYTF.

A few counts support this clonotype. The chain carries TRBV12-3 or TRBV12-4 and TRBJ2-2, with 9 positions matching TRBD2. Trimming at V came to 3 bases and at J to 3 bases, leaving 5 bases not matched to a gene. CDR3 length equals 16 residues. The CDR3 region has the DNA TGTGCCAGCAGTTTCGTTAGCGGGGGCGACACCGGGGAGCTGTTTTTT. The encoded protein is CASSFVSGGDTGELFF.

This clonotype was detected ten times or more. This chain uses TRBV7-2 with TRBJ1-1, with D possibly matching TRBD1 (5 bases). Germline V lookup: CDR1 SGHTA, CDR2 FQGNSA. The CDR3 length is 13 residues. With 6 bases removed from V and 3 bases from J, the gap between germline ends came to 11 bases. In DNA, the CDR3 is TGTGCCAGCAGTCAAACGGGGGACACTGAAGCTTTCTTT. Protein: CASSQTGDTEAFF.

This clonotype was observed a few times. The rearrangement joins TRBV10-3 to TRBJ1-1, with TRBD1 as a possible D gene (6 bases). The length of the CDR3 is 12 residues. CDR1 and CDR2 (germline): ENHRY, SYGVKD. Between the trimmed V and J ends, which lost 8 bases and 7 bases, there was a span of 14 bases. For the CDR3, the DNA is TGTGCCATCGGGCAGACAGGATTTGAAGCTTTCTTT. It is translated as CAIGQTGFEAFF.

This clonotype came up many times. This chain links TRBV5-1 with TRBJ1-2; a weak D match, TRBD1 (5 bases). Germline CDR1 SGHRS, CDR2 YFSETQ. V dropped 2 bases and J dropped 4 bases, with 21 bases sitting between them. The CDR3 spans 17 residues. The DNA of the CDR3 is TGCGCCAGCAGCTTCGTTTCCCCACCGAGACAGACCTATGGCTACACCTTC. Its translation: CASSFVSPPRQTYGYTF.

In its sample, this clonotype was seen many times. The rearrangement links TRBV5-1 to TRBJ1-1; weak D call: TRBD1 (6 bases). CDR3 size: 14 residues. From germline, CDR1 is SGHRS and CDR2 YFSETQ. Deletions cut 7 bases from V and 4 bases from J, with 17 bases between. CDR3 in DNA: TGCGCCAGCGGCCTGGACAGCCCTTTCACTGAAGCTTTCTTT. This sequence encodes CASGLDSPFTEAFF.

CDR3 DNA: TGTGCCAGCTCACAAGGAGGGGGGACGAACACCGGGGAGCTGTTTTTT. Translating it yields CASSQGGGTNTGELFF. The chain combines TRBV18 with TRBJ2-2; D may match TRBD1 or TRBD2 (6 bases each). Per the germline V gene, CDR1 is KGHSH and CDR2 is LQKENI. The CDR3 is 16 amino acids. The germline V and J ends were trimmed by 4 bases and 0 bases, with 12 bases remaining between them.

This chain connects TRBV12-3 or TRBV12-4 to TRBJ1-5, with unresolved D. V dropped 4 bases and J dropped 2 bases, with 15 bases sitting between them. This CDR3 has 16 amino acids. The chain's CDR3 is CASSSSLGRGNQPQHF. CDR3 nucleotides: TGTGCCAGCAGTTCTAGTCTCGGTCGTGGCAATCAGCCCCAGCATTTT.

This clonotype was found many times. V is TRBV5-1 and J is TRBJ2-7; a weak D match, TRBD1 (6 bases). Per germline, CDR1 SGHRS and CDR2 YFSETQ. V was cut by 0 bases and J by 5 bases, with 15 bases left in between. The length of the CDR3 is 15 residues. CDR3 nucleotide sequence: TGCGCCAGCAGCTTGGAAGGGGGTTTGGGGCACGAGCAGTACGTC. Protein product: CASSLEGGLGHEQYV.

This clonotype was recorded many times. This chain uses TRBV4-2 with TRBJ2-3; D uncertain. This CDR3 is built from 11 residues. Germline-derived CDR1 and CDR2 are LGHNA and YNFKEQ. The V and J ends lost 3 bases and 4 bases respectively, with 2 bases between them. CDR3 sequence reads: CASSHSDTQYF. CDR3 coding DNA: TGTGCCAGCAGCCACTCAGATACGCAGTATTTT.

This clonotype was found many times. This chain uses TRBV6-5 with TRBJ1-4; no clear D. The germline V gene encodes CDR1 MNHEY and CDR2 SVGAGI. The CDR3 length is 17 residues. V was trimmed by 0 bases and J by 3 bases, leaving 14 bases between them. CDR3: CASSYSQTAWANEKLFF. CDR3 bases: TGTGCCAGCAGTTACTCACAGACGGCCTGGGCTAATGAAAAACTGTTTTTT.

The V gene is TRBV10-3, the J gene TRBJ2-5, with D perhaps TRBD1 (7 bases). The germline V and J ends were trimmed by 2 bases and 0 bases, with 19 bases remaining between them. CDR3 length: 18 amino acids. The germline gives CDR1 ENHRY, CDR2 SYGVKD. The CDR3 protein is CAISEGVTQGRYQETQYF. CDR3 in DNA: TGTGCCATCAGTGAGGGGGTTACACAGGGGAGGTACCAAGAGACCCAGTACTTC.

This clonotype has more than one count but fewer than ten. The gene calls are TRBV7-8 and TRBJ2-1, with 7 bases identical to TRBD2. Trimming at V came to 5 bases and at J to 3 bases, leaving 7 bases not matched to a gene. This CDR3 is built from 15 residues. Germline V gene lookup returns CDR1 SGHVS and CDR2 FQNEAQ. The CDR3 loop is CASSPIRGVYNEQFF. DNA of the CDR3: TGTGCCAGCAGCCCAATTCGGGGGGTCTACAATGAGCAGTTCTTC. Using reference TRBV7-8 and TRBJ2-1 for the parts outside the CDR3, the full variable domain is GAGVSQSPRYKVAKRGQDVALRCDPISGHVSLFWYQQALGQGPEFLTYFQNEAQLDKSGLPSDRFFAERPEGSVSTLKIQRTQQEDSAVYLCASSPIRGVYNEQFFGPGTRLTVL.

This clonotype occurred many times. This chain uses TRBV20-1 with TRBJ2-5, with D perhaps matching TRBD2 (5 bases). V lost 0 bases and J 7 bases, leaving 15 bases between the germline ends. The CDR3 has 14 amino acids. Per the germline V gene, CDR1 is DFQATT and CDR2 is SNEGSKA (reference sequence). CDR3 sequence (DNA): TGCAGTGCTAGAGATCCGGGGAGCGGTGGGACCCAGTACTTC. It encodes CSARDPGSGGTQYF.

The chain uses TRBV5-1 and TRBJ2-5, with unresolved D. Trimming removed 0 bases at V and 5 bases at J, with 11 bases between. This CDR3 region has 14 residues. Per germline, CDR1 SGHRS and CDR2 YFSETQ. The CDR3 is CASSLVIGRETQYF. CDR3 in DNA: TGCGCCAGCAGCTTGGTTATAGGGCGCGAGACCCAGTACTTC. The entire variable domain, with the rest obtained from reference TRBV5-1 and TRBJ2-5, is as follows: KAGVTQTPRYLIKTRGQQVTLSCSPISGHRSVSWYQQTPGQGLQFLFEYFSETQRNKGNFPGRFSGRQFSNSRSEMNVSTLELGDSALYLCASSLVIGRETQYFGPGTRLLVL.